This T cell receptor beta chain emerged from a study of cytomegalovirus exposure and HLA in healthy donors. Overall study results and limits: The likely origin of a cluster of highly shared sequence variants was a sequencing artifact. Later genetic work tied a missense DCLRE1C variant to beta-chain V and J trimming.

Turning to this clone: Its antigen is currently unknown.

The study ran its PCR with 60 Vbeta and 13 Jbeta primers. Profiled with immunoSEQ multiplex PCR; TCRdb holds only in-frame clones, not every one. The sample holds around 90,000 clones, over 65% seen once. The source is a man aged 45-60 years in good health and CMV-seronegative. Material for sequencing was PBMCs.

The CDR3 reads CAISETGQGSRAQYF. CDR3 DNA: TGTGCCATCAGTGAGACGGGACAGGGGTCAAGGGCGCAGTATTTT. The chain recombines TRBV10-3 with TRBJ2-3; 10 nucleotides agree with TRBD1. This CDR3 has 15 amino acids. Per germline, CDR1 ENHRY and CDR2 SYGVKD. J was trimmed by 10 bases and V by 2 bases; bases with no gene match: 9.